The 10 T cell receptor beta chains below were found in one sample sequenced in a study of cytomegalovirus exposure and HLA in healthy donors (TCRdb year 2017). The library was obtained by the immunoSEQ multiplex PCR assay. The multiplex PCR relied on a mix of 60 forward primers for TCR Vbeta segments and 13 reverse primers for TCR Jbeta segments. Drawn from immuneACCESS, this table holds only the in-frame rearrangements with V and J called that TCRdb kept. Clones are partly lost; checked studies trace under half to an unresolved V gene and leave the rest unexplained. The sample table shows around 160,000 clones, and approximately 71% are seen once. The ten largest clones capture around 4.5% of the sample. The sequenced sample was PBMCs. Source of these receptors: a woman between 18 and 29 years old in good health and CMV-seropositive.

The V gene is TRBV7-2, the J gene TRBJ2-7; 7 positions match TRBD1. In germline, CDR1 is SGHTA, CDR2 FQGNSA. This CDR3 comprises 15 residues. After removal of 6 bases from V and 1 base from J, the junction contained 9 bases not matched to a gene. The CDR3: CASSPDRVVSYEQYF. CDR3 DNA: TGTGCCAGCAGTCCCGACAGGGTGGTTTCCTACGAGCAGTACTTC.

About this clone itself: The same CDR3 is also encoded by other DNA sequences in this sample. V usage is TRBV9 and J usage is TRBJ1-5, with a weak D call TRBD1 (5 bases). Germline-derived CDR1 and CDR2 are SGDLS and YYNGEE. CDR3 size: 14 residues. V dropped 0 bases and J dropped 4 bases, with 8 bases sitting between them. The DNA for the CDR3 is TGTGCCAGCAGCGTAGGACAGTCGAATCAGCCCCAGCATTTT. Protein sequence: CASSVGQSNQPQHF.

This clone was seen only a few times. The chain links TRBV30 to TRBJ2-5; the match to TRBD1 covers 9 bases. TRBJ2-7 matches the DNA end more closely, so the J call is doubtful. CDR3 length: 14 amino acids. Germline V gene data show CDR1 as GTSNPN and CDR2 as SVGIG (reference sequence). The CDR3 protein is CAWSISGQGYEQYF. The DNA of the CDR3 is TGTGCCTGGAGCATATCGGGACAGGGCTACGAGCAGTACTTC.

V usage is TRBV12-5 and J usage is TRBJ2-3; D may be TRBD2 (7 bases). The CDR3 loop spans 18 amino acids. CDR1 LGHNT and CDR2 FRNRAP come from the germline V gene. The V end lost 3 bases, the J end lost 1 base, and 20 bases lay between the germline ends. CDR3 coding DNA: TGTGCTAGTGGTTTCGAGGTGTGGGGGCGGGAGCGCACAGATACGCAGTATTTT. This codes for CASGFEVWGRERTDTQYF.

This chain connects TRBV5-6 to TRBJ1-2; 7 positions match TRBD1. The CDR3 consists of 13 residues. J gave up 8 bases and V 3 bases, and 7 bases lay outside the gene matches. The germline gives CDR1 SGHDT, CDR2 YYEEEE. CDR3: CASSWDSSGGYTF. The CDR3 DNA reads as TGTGCCAGCAGCTGGGACAGTTCGGGAGGCTACACCTTC.

This chain links TRBV28 with TRBJ1-1, with a possible D match to TRBD1 (5 bases). The CDR3 runs to 14 residues. V lost 5 bases, J lost 1 base, and 11 bases lay in between. Germline CDR1 MDHEN, CDR2 SYDVKM. CDR3 region: CASSPRQKNTEAFF. CDR3 DNA sequence: TGTGCCAGCAGTCCCCGACAGAAGAACACTGAAGCTTTCTTT.

The rearrangement links TRBV30 to TRBJ2-1; TRBD2 aligns across 14 bases. Germline V gives CDR1 GTSNPN, CDR2 SVGIG (reference sequence). The length of the CDR3 is 15 residues. Losses at the gene ends were 4 bases for V and 10 bases for J; bases not matched to a gene: 9. CDR3 nucleotide sequence: TGTGCCTGGACCCCTGGGACTAGCGGGAGCAAGGAGCAGTTCTTC. Protein product: CAWTPGTSGSKEQFF.

Only a few counts were recorded for this clone. J is TRBJ2-1 and V is TRBV10-1; 9 bases are shared with TRBD1. CDR3 size: 16 residues. The germline gives CDR1 WNHNN, CDR2 SYGVQD (reference sequence). J lost 4 bases, V lost 1 base, and 5 bases had no gene match. CDR3 in DNA: TGCGCCAGCAGTGAGTGGAGGGGACAGGGATACAATGAGCAGTTCTTC. Encoded protein: CASSEWRGQGYNEQFF.

The V gene is TRBV15, the J gene TRBJ2-1; 8 nucleotides line up with TRBD1. The CDR3 length is 15 residues. Germline V lookup: CDR1 LNHNV, CDR2 YYDKDF (reference sequence). V was clipped by 5 bases and J by 1 base; unmatched bases: 4. The CDR3 coding sequence is TGTGCCACCAGCCCCCGGACAGGGTCCTACAATGAGCAGTTCTTC. As protein: CATSPRTGSYNEQFF.

The chain uses TRBV19 and TRBJ2-5; D call uncertain. The V gene lost 3 bases and the J gene lost 5 bases, with 10 bases spanning the gap. CDR1 is LNHDA, CDR2 SQIVND, per germline (reference sequence). The CDR3 is 13 residues long. Here the CDR3 reads CASSMVVLETQYF. Here the CDR3 DNA reads TGTGCCAGTAGTATGGTAGTATTGGAGACCCAGTACTTC.